This T cell receptor beta chain was identified during a study of CD8 T cells in Susac syndrome (dated 2019 in TCRdb). Study-wide context: Repertoire sequencing was used to test whether CD8+ T cell activation and differentiation in Susac syndrome was antigen driven. Clonality of the CD8+ T cell repertoire was compared between roughly 13 healthy donors, about 14 Susac syndrome patients and around 15 multiple sclerosis patients.

Note on this clonotype: The specificity of this receptor is unknown. No much larger clonotype is one base removed from it; base qualities were not supplied.

The CDR3 spans 10 residues, from the cysteine through the phenylalanine. The DNA shown is the 30-base CDR3, in frame from base 1. For CDR1 and CDR2, the germline V gene lists SNHLY and FYNNEI. V is pared back by 4 bases and J by 8 bases, with 5 bases lying between the germline termini. Broader findings and caveats from the paper: The study acknowledged that relatively few individuals were included in the TCR sequencing and HLA analysis.

Peripheral blood CD8+ and CD4+ T cells from healthy donors, Susac syndrome patients and multiple sclerosis patients were profiled using high-throughput TCR beta sequencing. Healthy donors were included as age- and sex-matched controls. Bulk CD8+ and CD4+ T cells were purified by magnetic negative isolation, whereas CD8+ TEMRA cells were enriched by FACS. Blood was collected in EDTA tubes and processed within 24 hours, with PBMCs isolated through density gradient centrifugation. PBMCs intended for TCR sequencing were frozen in liquid nitrogen and were later thawed in a 37 degrees C water bath. The sorted or isolated CD4+, CD8+ and CD8+ TEMRA cells reached a purity of at least 90%. RNA was extracted using the RNeasy kit, and about 0.45 to 1 ug of the RNA was reverse transcribed with random hexamers. The immunoSEQ multiplex PCR assay, which covers 54 Vbeta and 13 Jbeta segments, was used to amplify TCR beta CDR3 regions. To correct PCR amplification bias, a synthetic template baseline was used for both primer optimization and computational correction. The source study handled its data this way. Reads were assigned to V, D and J genes according to IMGT and analyzed in immunoSEQ Analyzer, with only productive sequences retained. Clonality was calculated as one minus the Shannon entropy normalized by log2 of the number of productive unique sequences. For each patient and control, public and private clones were evaluated within the 100 most prevalent clones. Clones were defined as Susac-specific if absent from the healthy and MS cohorts, from 1052 published viral clones and from other ImmuneACCESS disease sequences. TCRdb took the public reads, trimmed them with fastp at Q25, ran MiXCR for clone calling and kept in-frame beta chains. Rows merge per CDR3 protein into single entries with the most common DNA and genes. These V and J calls rely on TCRdb rather than the paper's analysis. The sample contains more than 130,000 distinct CDR3 sequences, 94% of them found a single time. The ten largest clones represent roughly 0.27% of the sample.

The sequence came from a human donor in good health. Input material: CD8+ T cells from PBMCs. The rearranged chain carries TRBV2 and TRBJ1-1, with an unclear D gene assignment. For the CDR3, the sequence is CASSVGEAFF. The nucleotides read TGTGCCAGCAGTGTTGGGGAAGCTTTCTTT. The entire variable domain, with the stretches around the CDR3 drawn from the reference TRBV2 and TRBJ1-1 proteins, is EPEVTQTPSHQVTQMGQEVILRCVPISNHLYFYWYRQILGQKVEFLVSFYNNEISEKSEIFDDQFSVERPDGSNFTLKIRSTKLEDSAMYFCASSVGEAFFGQGTRLTVV.